The sequence of this TCR beta chain was determined in a study of T cells in Graves' hyperthyroidism and ophthalmopathy. Per the germline V gene, CDR1 is MDHEN and CDR2 is SYDVKM. CDR3 length: 16 amino acids. The V end was cut by 5 bases, the J end by 0 bases, with 13 bases between. This clonotype was found many times. TCR beta CDR3 region amplification was performed from RNA transcripts. HTBI primers drove first-round RT-PCR of the TCR CDR3. TCRdb independently ran MiXCR on the multiplex PCR reads; one entry per CDR3 protein. Among about 410,000 distinct CDR3 sequences, 13% to 15% were seen once, and the ten largest hold roughly a fifth.

The specimen sequenced was blood. This receptor was obtained from a woman in her twenties or thirties with Graves' ophthalmopathy. This chain uses TRBV28 with TRBJ2-2; maybe TRBD2 (5 bases). The CDR3 nucleotides are TGTGCCAGCAGTATGAGGGTCGGGGCGAACACCGGGGAGCTGTTTTTT. Encoded protein: CASSMRVGANTGELFF.